This is a list of T cell receptor beta chains from one sample in a study of T cell clonotyping in hematopoietic cell transplantation. Libraries were prepared by immunoSEQ multiplex PCR; TCRdb keeps only in-frame clonotypes and omits some of them. The sample has under 14,000 clones, around 90% seen once. Sequences were derived from PBMCs, sampled 180 days after allogeneic stem cell transplant. Receptors originate from a male patient aged 60-70 years who had an allogeneic stem cell transplant from an unrelated donor, so the T cells may come from the graft donor. Some clones in this sample may be carry-over from other donors' samples. CDR3s include the opening cysteine and the closing phenylalanine or tryptophan. The order of the fields is V gene, J gene, clone size, D gene, CDR3 length, CDR3 DNA, CDR3 protein. The D gene is left open where the match is weak. A row's size may be missing; if present it is once, few, many or a size class.

v_gene: TRBV6-1
j_gene: TRBJ2-7
abundance: -
d_gene: TRBD1
len: 14
CDR3nt: TGTGCCAGCACCTGGGACAGGGCCCTCTACGAGCAGTACTTC
CDR3aa: CASTWDRALYEQYF

v_gene: TRBV10-3
j_gene: TRBJ1-6
abundance: -
d_gene: -
len: 16
CDR3nt: TGTGCCATCAGTGAGTCGACTCACAGATATAATTCACCCCTCCACTTT
CDR3aa: CAISESTHRYNSPLHF

v_gene: TRBV4-1
j_gene: TRBJ2-5
abundance: -
d_gene: TRBD1
len: 15
CDR3nt: TGCGCCAGCAGCCAAGGGACAGGCTCACAGGAGACCCAGTACTTC
CDR3aa: CASSQGTGSQETQYF

v_gene: TRBV6-1
j_gene: TRBJ2-3
abundance: few
d_gene: -
len: 11
CDR3nt: TGTGCCAGCCGCGGCACAGATACGCAGTATTTT
CDR3aa: CASRGTDTQYF

v_gene: TRBV6-4
j_gene: TRBJ1-1
abundance: -
d_gene: -
len: 15
CDR3nt: TGTGCCAGCAGCGAAGAGCCGGATGGGTACACTGAAGCTTTCTTT
CDR3aa: CASSEEPDGYTEAFF

v_gene: TRBV19
j_gene: TRBJ2-3
abundance: -
d_gene: -
len: 13
CDR3nt: TGTGCCAGCCACCCCCCAGAGACAGATACGCAGTATTTT
CDR3aa: CASHPPETDTQYF

v_gene: TRBV10-3
j_gene: TRBJ1-1
abundance: -
d_gene: -
len: 16
CDR3nt: TGTGCCATCAGTGAGTCGGTACAGCAGATGAACACTGAAGCTTTCTTT
CDR3aa: CAISESVQQMNTEAFF

v_gene: TRBV29-1
j_gene: TRBJ1-2
abundance: once
d_gene: -
len: 11
CDR3nt: TGCAGCTCATGGGACGGCTCCGGCTACACCTTC
CDR3aa: CSSWDGSGYTF

v_gene: TRBV11-1
j_gene: TRBJ2-5
abundance: -
d_gene: -
len: 15
CDR3nt: TGTGCCAGCAGCCGGGACTCCTTGTACCAAGAGACCCAGTACTTC
CDR3aa: CASSRDSLYQETQYF

v_gene: TRBV4-3
j_gene: TRBJ2-3
abundance: -
d_gene: -
len: 15
CDR3nt: TGCGCCAGCAGCCAAGATGTGGGATACACAGATACGCAGTATTTT
CDR3aa: CASSQDVGYTDTQYF

v_gene: TRBV7-8
j_gene: TRBJ2-7
abundance: -
d_gene: -
len: 13
CDR3nt: TGTGCCAGCAGCGACTACGCGGGCCTCGAGCAGTACTTC
CDR3aa: CASSDYAGLEQYF

v_gene: TRBV9
j_gene: TRBJ2-7
abundance: -
d_gene: -
len: 13
CDR3nt: TGTGCCAGCAGCGTAGAGGCAAGAGGGGAGCAGTACTTC
CDR3aa: CASSVEARGEQYF

v_gene: TRBV10-3
j_gene: TRBJ2-3
abundance: -
d_gene: -
len: 13
CDR3nt: TGTGCCATCGGATACGTAGTAACAGATACGCAGTATTTT
CDR3aa: CAIGYVVTDTQYF

v_gene: TRBV5-1
j_gene: TRBJ1-1
abundance: -
d_gene: -
len: 13
CDR3nt: TGCGCCAGCAGCTTGACAGGGAACACTGAAGCTTTCTTT
CDR3aa: CASSLTGNTEAFF

v_gene: TRBV2
j_gene: TRBJ1-2
abundance: -
d_gene: -
len: 15
CDR3nt: TGTGCCAGCAGTGCAGGGGACGAGGAATTCTATGGCTACACCTTC
CDR3aa: CASSAGDEEFYGYTF

v_gene: TRBV14
j_gene: TRBJ2-2
abundance: -
d_gene: -
len: 18
CDR3nt: TGTGCCAGCAGCCAACAATTACCAAGGGCCTCGAACACCGGGGAGCTGTTTTTT
CDR3aa: CASSQQLPRASNTGELFF

v_gene: TRBV9
j_gene: TRBJ2-2
abundance: once
d_gene: TRBD2
len: 17
CDR3nt: TGTGCCAGCAGCGTAGGCCCTAGCGGGGGGGCGGACGGGGAGCTGTTTTTT
CDR3aa: CASSVGPSGGADGELFF